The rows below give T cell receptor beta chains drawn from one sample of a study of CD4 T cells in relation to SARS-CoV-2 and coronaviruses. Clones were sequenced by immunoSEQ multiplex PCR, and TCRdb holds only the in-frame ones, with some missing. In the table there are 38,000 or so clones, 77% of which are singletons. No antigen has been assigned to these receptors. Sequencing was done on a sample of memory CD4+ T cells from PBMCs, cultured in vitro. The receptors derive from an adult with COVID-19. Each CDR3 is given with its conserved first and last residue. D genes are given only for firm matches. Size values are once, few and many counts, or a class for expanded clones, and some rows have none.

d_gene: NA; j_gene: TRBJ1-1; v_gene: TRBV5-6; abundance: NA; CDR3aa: CASSLVSLRGTEAFF; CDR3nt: TGTGCCAGCAGCTTAGTATCCCTCCGTGGCACTGAAGCTTTCTTT
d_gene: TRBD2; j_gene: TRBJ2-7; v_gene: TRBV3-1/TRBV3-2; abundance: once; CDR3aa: CASSQVTGGPGEQYF; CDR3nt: TGTGCCAGCAGCCAAGTTACGGGAGGGCCTGGCGAGCAGTACTTC
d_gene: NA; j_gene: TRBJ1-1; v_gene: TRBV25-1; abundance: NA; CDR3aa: CASSEVGYTEAFF; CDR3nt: TGTGCCAGCAGTGAAGTGGGGTACACTGAAGCTTTCTTT
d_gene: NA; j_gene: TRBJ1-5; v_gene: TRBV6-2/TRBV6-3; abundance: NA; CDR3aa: CASTPRGAYQPQHF; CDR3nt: TGTGCCAGCACCCCGAGGGGGGCATATCAGCCCCAGCATTTT
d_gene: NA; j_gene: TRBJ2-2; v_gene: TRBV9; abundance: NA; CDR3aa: CASSTNTGELFF; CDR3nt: TGTGCCAGCAGTACAAACACCGGGGAGCTGTTTTTT
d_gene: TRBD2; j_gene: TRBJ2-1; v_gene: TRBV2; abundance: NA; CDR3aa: CASSEALGSGRGNEQFF; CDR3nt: TGTGCCAGCAGTGAAGCGCTGGGTAGCGGGAGAGGCAATGAGCAGTTCTTC
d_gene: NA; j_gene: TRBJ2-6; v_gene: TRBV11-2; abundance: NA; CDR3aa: CASSPQAGSGANVLTF; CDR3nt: TGTGCCAGCAGCCCGCAGGCAGGGTCTGGGGCCAACGTCCTGACTTTC
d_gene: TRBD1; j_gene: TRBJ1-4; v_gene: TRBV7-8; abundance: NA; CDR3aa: CASSLARMPWPGQGKSEKLFF; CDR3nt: TGTGCCAGCAGCTTAGCGCGGATGCCCTGGCCCGGACAGGGAAAGAGTGAAAAACTGTTTTTT
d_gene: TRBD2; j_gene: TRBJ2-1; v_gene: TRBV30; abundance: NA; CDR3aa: CAWSVGAGIYNEQFF; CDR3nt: TGTGCCTGGAGTGTAGGAGCGGGAATATATAATGAGCAGTTCTTC
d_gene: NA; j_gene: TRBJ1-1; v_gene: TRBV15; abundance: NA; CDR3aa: CATSRSGNTEAFF; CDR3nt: TGTGCCACCAGCAGGTCGGGAAACACTGAAGCTTTCTTT
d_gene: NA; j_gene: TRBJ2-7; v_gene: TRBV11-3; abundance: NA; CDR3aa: CASSLSRNYEQYF; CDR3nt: TGTGCCAGCAGCTTGAGTCGGAACTACGAGCAGTACTTC
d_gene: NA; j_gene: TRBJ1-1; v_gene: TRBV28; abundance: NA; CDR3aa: CASSLSLTGPNTEAFF; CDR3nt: TGTGCCAGCAGTTTGTCCCTTACAGGCCCGAACACTGAAGCTTTCTTT
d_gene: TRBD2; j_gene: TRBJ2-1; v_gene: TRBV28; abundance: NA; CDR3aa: CASSLGLAGGFYNEQFF; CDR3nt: TGTGCCAGCAGTCTGGGACTAGCGGGAGGGTTCTACAATGAGCAGTTCTTC
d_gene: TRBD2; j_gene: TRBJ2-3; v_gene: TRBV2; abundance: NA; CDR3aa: CASTRTSGSTDTQYF; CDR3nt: TGTGCCAGCACCCGGACTAGCGGTAGCACAGATACGCAGTATTTT
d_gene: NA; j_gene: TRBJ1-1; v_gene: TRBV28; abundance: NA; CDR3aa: CASSKGFRNTEAFF; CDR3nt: TGTGCCAGCAGTAAGGGATTTAGGAACACTGAAGCTTTCTTT
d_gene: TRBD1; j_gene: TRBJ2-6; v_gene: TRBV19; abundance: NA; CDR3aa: CASGRGLTGANVLTF; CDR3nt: TGTGCCAGTGGAAGGGGGCTAACTGGGGCCAACGTCCTGACTTTC
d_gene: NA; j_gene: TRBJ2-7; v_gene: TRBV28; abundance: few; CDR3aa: CASNAAQRYEQYF; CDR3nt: TGTGCCAGCAACGCAGCTCAAAGGTACGAGCAGTACTTC
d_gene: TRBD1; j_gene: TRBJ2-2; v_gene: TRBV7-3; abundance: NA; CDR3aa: CASSLVPNLGQGDKSNTGELFF; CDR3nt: TGTGCCAGCAGCTTAGTCCCCAATCTCGGACAGGGGGACAAATCGAACACCGGGGAGCTGTTTTTT
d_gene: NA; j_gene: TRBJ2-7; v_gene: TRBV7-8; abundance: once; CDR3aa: CASSQIQVYEQYF; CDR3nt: TGTGCCAGCAGCCAAATCCAGGTATACGAGCAGTACTTC
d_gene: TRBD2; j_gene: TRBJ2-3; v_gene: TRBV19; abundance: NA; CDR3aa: CASSIAAGVEDTQYF; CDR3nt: TGTGCCAGTAGTATAGCGGCGGGAGTGGAAGATACGCAGTATTTT
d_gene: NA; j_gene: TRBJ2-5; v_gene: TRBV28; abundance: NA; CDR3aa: CASSFSQGGLVGGETQYF; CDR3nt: TGTGCCAGCAGTTTTTCACAGGGGGGGCTGGTTGGCGGAGAGACCCAGTACTTC
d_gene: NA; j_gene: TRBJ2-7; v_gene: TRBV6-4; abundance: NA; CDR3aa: CASSDSSDSYEQYF; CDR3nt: TGTGCCAGCAGTGACTCTAGCGACTCCTACGAGCAGTACTTC